The 7 T cell receptor beta chains listed next were all sequenced from one sample in a study of a mutant IDH1 vaccine in newly diagnosed glioma. Data came from immunoSEQ multiplex PCR; TCRdb stores just in-frame clones and leaves some out. The sample consists of 35,000 to 50,000 clones, about 91% of them appearing once. These receptors' targets are unknown. Specified time point: week 23, last vaccination. Doses of 300 ug of mutant IDH1 20-mer peptide were given with topical imiquimod. Specimen: PBMCs, collected from a glioma patient whose treatment included an IDH1 peptide vaccine. The source of these receptors is a man aged 45 to 65 with glioma.

The V call is TRBV4-2, the J call TRBJ2-1; unclear D gene. Looked up from germline, CDR1 is LGHNA and CDR2 is YNFKEQ. The CDR3 is 16 residues long. V lost 6 bases and J lost 6, with 21 bases in between. CDR3 in DNA: TGTGCCAGCAGTCTCAACCTGGCTAGTAGTTTCAATGAGCAGTTCTTC. Amino acids: CASSLNLASSFNEQFF.

The chain links TRBV15 to TRBJ1-1; no clear D. The germline CDR1 and CDR2 sequences are LNHNV and YYDKDF (reference sequence). Trimming stripped 7 bases from V and 1 base from J, with 10 bases between. The CDR3 totals 13 residues. The CDR3: CATTSGGNTEAFF. Written as DNA, the CDR3 is TGTGCCACCACCTCGGGTGGGAACACTGAAGCTTTCTTT. The complete variable domain, with remaining parts taken from reference TRBV15 and TRBJ1-1, reads DAMVIQNPRYQVTQFGKPVTLSCSQTLNHNVMYWYQQKSSQAPKLLFHYYDKDFNNEADTPDNFQSRRPNTSFCFLDIRSPGLGDTAMYLCATTSGGNTEAFFGQGTRLTVV.

CDR3 protein: CARIHGDRVRENTGELFF. The CDR3 DNA reads TGTGCCAGAATCCACGGGGACCGGGTGAGGGAGAACACCGGGGAGCTGTTTTTT. The chain couples TRBV19 to TRBJ2-2; D could derive from TRBD1 or TRBD2 (5 bases each). Germline CDR1 LNHDA, CDR2 SQIVND (reference sequence). V was shortened by 9 bases and J by 1 base, with 24 bases between the two germline ends. This CDR3 spans 18 amino acids.

Points on this clone: This CDR3 fails to terminate in the conserved phenylalanine or tryptophan, so it likely reflects a read error. It is unclear where the CDR3 begins or ends on the DNA, so no DNA is shown, and the CDR3 is as TCRdb lists it. This chain connects TRBV21-1 to TRBJ1-4; whether TRBD1, the table's D call, matches the DNA was not checked. TRBV21-1 is a pseudogene. The length of the CDR3 is 13 amino acids, counting both ends. The CDR3 loop reads CASSNTLRDREWV.

As DNA, the CDR3 is TGTGCCAGCGGAATATATGGGACGGATCAAGAGACCCAGTACTTC. Translation gives CASGIYGTDQETQYF. The J gene is TRBJ2-5, the V gene TRBV7-2, with D tentatively TRBD1 or TRBD2 (5 bases each). Per germline, CDR1 SGHTA and CDR2 FQGNSA. The length of the CDR3 is 15 residues. Trimming left V 8 bases short and J 2 bases short, with 18 bases between.

This clone occurred a few times. The chain links TRBV5-4 to TRBJ2-3; D assignment may be TRBD1 or TRBD2 (6 bases each). CDR1 SGHNT and CDR2 YYREEE come from the germline V gene (reference sequence). The CDR3 is 15 residues long. Trimming removed 4 bases from V and 2 bases from J, with 14 bases in between. CDR3 protein: CASSEGGTYTDTQYF. Written as DNA, the CDR3 is TGTGCCAGCAGCGAGGGGGGAACTTACACAGATACGCAGTATTTT.

A word on this clone: Other nucleotide sequences in the sample specify the same CDR3. The rearrangement joins TRBV4-3 to TRBJ2-3, with D hard to call. From germline, CDR1 is LGHNA and CDR2 YSLEER. The CDR3 sequence is 14 residues long. The V end was cut by 0 bases, the J end by 0 bases, with 4 bases between. The CDR3 is CASSQDSSTDTQYF. As DNA, the CDR3 is TGCGCCAGCAGCCAAGACAGCAGCACAGATACGCAGTATTTT.